This entry lists 12 T cell receptor beta chains sequenced from one sample in a study of cytomegalovirus exposure and HLA in healthy donors. Here immunoSEQ multiplex PCR was the method, and the copy in TCRdb shows in-frame clones only, minus some. The table includes about 120,000 clones, approximately 89% detected once. The sample taken for sequencing was PBMCs. Receptors were obtained from a woman under 30 in good health and CMV-seronegative.

This clone has just one count. The chain has TRBV13 and TRBJ2-1; 8 positions agree with TRBD1. V was pared by 5 bases and J by 8 bases, with 14 bases of the junction left unmatched. CDR1 is PRHDT and CDR2 is FYEKMQ in the germline V gene (reference sequence). The CDR3 runs 16 residues. The CDR3 nucleotides read TGTGCCAGCAGCGCGCGGACAGGGAGGCTTGACTATGAGCAGTTCTTC. Translation: CASSARTGRLDYEQFF.

The V and J genes are TRBV6-5 and TRBJ2-1; 7 nucleotides match TRBD1. CDR1 is MNHEY, CDR2 SVGAGI, per germline. The V and J ends lost 0 bases and 5 bases, in that order; junction bases with no gene match: 7. This CDR3 comprises 16 residues. CDR3 residues: CASSYSGQYPHNEQFF. For the CDR3, the DNA is TGTGCCAGCAGTTACTCGGGACAGTACCCTCACAATGAGCAGTTCTTC.

This chain connects TRBV4-2 to TRBJ1-1; 8 bases are a match to TRBD1. The germline V gene encodes CDR1 LGHNA and CDR2 YNFKEQ. The CDR3 is made up of 17 amino acids. V was clipped by 0 bases and J by 3 bases; unmatched bases: 9. CDR3 amino acids: CASSQDGGRGPDTEAFF. DNA of the CDR3: TGTGCCAGCAGCCAAGATGGGGGCAGGGGGCCCGACACTGAAGCTTTCTTT.

The chain carries TRBV29-1 and TRBJ2-3, with a weak D call TRBD1 (5 bases). Trimming pared 7 bases from V and 3 bases from J, leaving 14 bases between. Germline V gene sequence: CDR1 SQVTM, CDR2 ANQGSEA. The CDR3 consists of 13 residues. CDR3 sequence (DNA): TGCAGCGCCTGGGCCGCAGGGACAGATACGCAGTATTTT. Its protein is CSAWAAGTDTQYF.

A note on this clone: Compared with germline, one end of the junction differs, possibly owing to a read error. The chain's CDR3 is CASSLDLSTGQFF. CDR3 nucleotides: TGTGCTAGCAGCTTAGATCTCTCCACGGGTCAGTTCTTC. The chain couples TRBV7-7 to TRBJ2-1; D remains ambiguous. Germline CDR1 is SSHAT and CDR2 is FNYEAQ (reference sequence). CDR3 length equals 13 residues.

The chain uses TRBV7-2 and TRBJ2-3, with TRBD2 matching 7 bases. This CDR3 contains 14 residues. J lost 0 bases, V lost 5 bases, and 2 bases had no gene match. The germline V gene encodes CDR1 SGHTA and CDR2 FQGNSA. The CDR3 bases are TGTGCCAGCAGCCCTAGCGGTAGCACAGATACGCAGTATTTT. Amino acid sequence: CASSPSGSTDTQYF.

V is TRBV7-8 and J is TRBJ2-5; 11 bases line up with TRBD1. Germline V gene lookup returns CDR1 SGHVS and CDR2 FQNEAQ. Trimming cost V 3 bases and J 5 bases; bases outside gene matches: 11. This CDR3 spans 17 amino acids. The CDR3 DNA is TGTGCCAGCAGCTTGCGGACGGACAGGGGGCGTTTGGAGACCCAGTACTTC. It yields the protein CASSLRTDRGRLETQYF.

The chain uses TRBV29-1 and TRBJ2-1, with 7 bases that match TRBD2. The length of the CDR3 is 14 residues. The V and J ends lost 4 bases and 6 bases, in that order; junction bases with no gene match: 9. CDR1 and CDR2 (germline): SQVTM, ANQGSEA. The CDR3 spells CSVVTRGEGNEQFF. CDR3 bases: TGCAGCGTTGTTACACGGGGGGAGGGCAATGAGCAGTTCTTC.

This chain uses TRBV5-1 with TRBJ2-2; D is perhaps TRBD1 (6 bases). Germline-derived CDR1 and CDR2 are SGHRS and YFSETQ. This CDR3 region has 17 residues. The V end lost 0 bases, the J end lost 6 bases, and 18 bases lay between the germline ends. The CDR3 region has the DNA TGCGCCAGCAGCTTGGTCGGCAGGGGCCTTTCGGCCGGGGAGCTGTTTTTT. This codes for CASSLVGRGLSAGELFF.

This chain joins TRBV29-1 and TRBJ1-2; a weak D match, TRBD1 (5 bases). The CDR3 length is 10 residues. Germline V gene lookup returns CDR1 SQVTM and CDR2 ANQGSEA. Deletions cut 2 bases from V and 8 bases from J, with 6 bases between. The CDR3 sequence: CSVERGGYTF. As DNA, the CDR3 is TGCAGCGTTGAAAGGGGAGGCTACACCTTC. Full variable domain (remainder filled in from reference TRBV29-1 and TRBJ1-2): SAVISQKPSRDICQRGTSLTIQCQVDSQVTMMFWYRQQPGQSLTLIATANQGSEATYESGFVIDKFPISRPNLTFSTLTVSNMSPEDSSIYLCSVERGGYTFGSGTRLTVV.

The chain joins TRBV6-5 to TRBJ1-1, with D maybe TRBD1 (5 bases). Germline lookup yields CDR1 MNHEY and CDR2 SVGAGI. The CDR3 has 12 amino acids. The V gene lost 11 bases and the J gene lost 1 base, with 11 bases spanning the gap. The CDR3 is CAGGDPNTEAFF. The CDR3 region has the DNA TGTGCCGGGGGGGACCCGAACACTGAAGCTTTCTTT.

The chain employs TRBV7-9 and TRBJ2-1; D is unresolved. Per the germline V gene, CDR1 is SEHNR and CDR2 is FQNEAQ (reference sequence). Trimming shortened V by 3 bases and J by 2 bases, and 11 bases separated the two germline ends. This CDR3 is 15 amino acids long. CDR3 in DNA: TGTGCCAGCAGCTTTTTCCAGGCGCCCTACAATGAGCAGTTCTTC. Translation gives CASSFFQAPYNEQFF.